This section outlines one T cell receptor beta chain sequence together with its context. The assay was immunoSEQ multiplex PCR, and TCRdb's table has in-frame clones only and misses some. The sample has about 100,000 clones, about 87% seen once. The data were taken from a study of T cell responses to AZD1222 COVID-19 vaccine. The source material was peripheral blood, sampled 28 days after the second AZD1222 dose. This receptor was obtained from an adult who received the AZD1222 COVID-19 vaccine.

CDR3 in amino acids: CASQGGGTDTQYF. The CDR3 DNA reads as TGTGCCAGCCAGGGGGGTGGCACAGATACGCAGTATTTT. The chain carries TRBV6-5 and TRBJ2-3, with D maybe TRBD1 (7 bases). CDR3 length: 13 amino acids. Germline CDR1 MNHEY, CDR2 SVGAGI. V was pared by 8 bases and J by 1 base, with 10 bases between.